Presented here are 14 T cell receptor beta chains from one specimen sequenced in a study of T cell responses to AZD1222 COVID-19 vaccine. The assay was immunoSEQ multiplex PCR, and TCRdb's table has in-frame clones only and misses some. Among about 120,000 clones listed, 90% were seen once. The sample consisted of peripheral blood, taken on day 0 of MenACWY control vaccination. The receptors come from an adult in good health.

V gene TRBV5-7 combines with J gene TRBJ1-1; the D gene is possibly TRBD1 (5 bases). TRBV5-7 is filed as an ORF, its function uncertain. The CDR3 runs 12 residues. Trimming stripped 2 bases from V and 11 bases from J, with 13 bases between. The CDR3 loop reads CASSFCGWGAFF. CDR3 coding DNA: TGTGCCAGCAGCTTTTGCGGGTGGGGGGCTTTCTTT.

This clone is a singleton in its sample. This sequence joins TRBV20-1 and TRBJ1-1, with D unresolved. From germline, CDR1 is DFQATT and CDR2 SNEGSKA (reference sequence). V lost 3 bases and J 10 bases, leaving 9 bases between the germline ends. The length of the CDR3 is 10 residues. CDR3 region: CSASPVGAFF. DNA of the CDR3: TGCAGTGCTAGTCCCGTAGGAGCTTTCTTT.

In its sample, this clone was seen once. An end of the junction does not agree with germline; a read error may underlie this. V is TRBV4-3 and J is TRBJ1-2; possible D gene TRBD1, 5 bases. This CDR3 region has 13 residues. From germline, CDR1 is LGHNA and CDR2 YSLEER. The DNA of the CDR3 is TGCGCCAGCAGCAAAGAAGGGGCATATGGCTACACCTTC. Amino acid sequence: CASSKEGAYGYTF.

The CDR3 nucleotides are TGTGCCACCAGTTCGGGACAGCTCCAAGAGACCCAGTACTTC. Amino acids: CATSSGQLQETQYF. The V call is TRBV24-1, the J call TRBJ2-5; TRBD1 matches 7 bases. The V and J ends lost 6 bases and 1 base, in that order; junction bases with no gene match: 4. CDR3 length: 14 amino acids. From germline, CDR1 is KGHDR and CDR2 SFDVKD.

This chain links TRBV6-1 with TRBJ2-2; 9 nucleotides agree with TRBD1. The J segment lost 4 bases and the V segment lost 3 bases, leaving 6 bases of the junction unmatched. Germline CDR1 MNHNS, CDR2 SASEGT. The CDR3 is 16 residues long. The CDR3 reads CASSDNRGRFTGELFF. The DNA of the CDR3 is TGTGCCAGCAGTGACAACAGGGGGCGCTTCACCGGGGAGCTGTTTTTT.

Only a few counts were recorded for this clone. The chain links TRBV27 to TRBJ2-2; D is unresolved. Germline loops: CDR1 MNHEY, CDR2 SMNVEV (reference sequence). The CDR3 totals 11 residues. V gave up 11 bases and J gave up 6 bases, with 10 bases separating them. DNA for the CDR3: TGTGCCTCCTATCGCGCCGGGGAGCTGTTTTTT. Protein: CASYRAGELFF.

To note about this clone: This sample includes further DNA sequences coding for the same CDR3. As DNA, the CDR3 is TGTGCCAGTAGTATTTTAGCGGGGACCTACAATGAGCAGTTCTTC. This translates into CASSILAGTYNEQFF. The chain links TRBV19 to TRBJ2-1; 8 positions match TRBD2. This CDR3 has 15 residues. The J segment lost 2 bases and the V segment lost 3 bases, leaving 3 bases of the junction unmatched. Germline lookup yields CDR1 LNHDA and CDR2 SQIVND (reference sequence).

The genes are TRBV7-8 and TRBJ2-2, with 8 bases fitting TRBD1. The CDR3 contains 15 residues. J gave up 4 bases and V 5 bases, and 6 bases lay outside the gene matches. Germline-derived CDR1 and CDR2 are SGHVS and FQNEAQ. The CDR3 region is CASSRADRGTGELFF. CDR3 in DNA: TGTGCCAGCAGCCGTGCCGACAGGGGCACCGGGGAGCTGTTTTTT. Using reference TRBV7-8 and TRBJ2-2 for the parts outside the CDR3, the full variable domain is GAGVSQSPRYKVAKRGQDVALRCDPISGHVSLFWYQQALGQGPEFLTYFQNEAQLDKSGLPSDRFFAERPEGSVSTLKIQRTQQEDSAVYLCASSRADRGTGELFFGEGSRLTVL.

This chain joins TRBV4-2 and TRBJ1-5; 10 nucleotides line up with TRBD1. With 0 bases clipped from V and 9 bases from J, the junction kept 5 bases outside the gene matches. This CDR3 has 15 residues. Germline V gene lookup returns CDR1 LGHNA and CDR2 YNFKEQ. This CDR3 is CASSQEETGGLPQHF. DNA of the CDR3: TGTGCCAGCAGCCAAGAGGAGACAGGGGGCTTGCCCCAGCATTTT.

V and J are TRBV24-1 and TRBJ2-5, with unresolved D. The V gene lost 7 bases and the J gene lost 2 bases, with 4 bases spanning the gap. Germline CDR1 and CDR2: KGHDR and SFDVKD. This CDR3 contains 11 residues. CDR3 loop: CATSQQETQYF. The DNA of the CDR3 is TGTGCCACCAGCCAGCAAGAGACCCAGTACTTC.

The chain is built from TRBV19 and TRBJ2-1, with D perhaps matching TRBD1 (5 bases). CDR3 length equals 13 residues. Trimming removed 5 bases from V and 3 bases from J, with 8 bases in between. Germline loops: CDR1 LNHDA, CDR2 SQIVND (reference sequence). CDR3 DNA sequence: TGTGCCAGTAGTGCCAGGGTCTACAATGAGCAGTTCTTC. Translating it yields CASSARVYNEQFF.

V and J are TRBV4-1 and TRBJ2-7; possibly TRBD1 for D (5 bases). Germline-derived CDR1 and CDR2 are MGHRA and YSYEKL. This CDR3 has 14 residues. V gave up 0 bases and J gave up 4 bases, with 10 bases separating them. The CDR3 reads CASSQDQQVYEQYF. CDR3 sequence (DNA): TGCGCCAGCAGCCAAGATCAACAGGTGTACGAGCAGTACTTC.

The V and J genes are TRBV19 and TRBJ2-7; D is ambiguous. This CDR3 contains 14 residues. Deletions cut 4 bases from V and 2 bases from J, with 12 bases between. Per the germline V gene, CDR1 is LNHDA and CDR2 is SQIVND (reference sequence). The CDR3, as DNA: TGTGCCAGTAGTAGAACTGAGAGAACCTACGAGCAGTACTTC. This translates into CASSRTERTYEQYF.

The rearrangement joins TRBV4-3 to TRBJ1-5, with 10 bases identical to TRBD1. The V gene's germline CDR1 is LGHNA and CDR2 YSLEER. J lost 5 bases, V lost 0 bases, and 7 bases had no gene match. CDR3 length equals 17 residues. The CDR3 sequence is CASSQEWTGGYHQPQHF. As DNA, the CDR3 is TGCGCCAGCAGCCAAGAGTGGACAGGGGGATACCATCAGCCCCAGCATTTT.